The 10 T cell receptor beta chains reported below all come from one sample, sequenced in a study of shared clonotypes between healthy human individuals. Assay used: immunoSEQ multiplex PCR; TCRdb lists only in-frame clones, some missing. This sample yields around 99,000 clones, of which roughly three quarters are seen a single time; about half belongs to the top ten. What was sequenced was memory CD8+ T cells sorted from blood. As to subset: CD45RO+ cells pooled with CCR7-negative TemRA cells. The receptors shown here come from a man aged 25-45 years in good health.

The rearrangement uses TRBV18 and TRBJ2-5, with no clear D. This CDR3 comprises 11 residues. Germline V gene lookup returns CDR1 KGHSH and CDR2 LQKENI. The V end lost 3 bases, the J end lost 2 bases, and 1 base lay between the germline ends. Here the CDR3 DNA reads TGTGCCAGCTCACCTCAAGAGACCCAGTACTTC. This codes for CASSPQETQYF.

This chain's CDR3 is CASSDYRGDKQFF. CDR3 in DNA: TGTGCCAGTTCGGACTATCGGGGTGACAAGCAGTTCTTC. The gene calls are TRBV9 and TRBJ2-1, with D possibly being TRBD2 (6 bases). The germline gives CDR1 SGDLS, CDR2 YYNGEE. V was clipped by 8 bases and J by 11 bases, with 20 bases between them. The CDR3 totals 13 residues.

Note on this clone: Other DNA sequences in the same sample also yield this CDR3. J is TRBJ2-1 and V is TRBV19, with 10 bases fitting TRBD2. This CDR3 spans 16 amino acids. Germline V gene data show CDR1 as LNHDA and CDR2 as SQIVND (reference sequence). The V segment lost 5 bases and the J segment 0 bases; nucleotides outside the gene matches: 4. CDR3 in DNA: TGTGCCAGTAGTGGGGGACTAGCGAGCTCCTACAATGAGCAGTTCTTC. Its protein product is CASSGGLASSYNEQFF.

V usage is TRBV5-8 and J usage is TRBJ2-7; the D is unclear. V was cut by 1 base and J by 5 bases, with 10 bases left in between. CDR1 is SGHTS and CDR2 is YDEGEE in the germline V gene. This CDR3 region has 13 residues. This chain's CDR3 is CASSLMSTDEQYF. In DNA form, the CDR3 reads TGTGCCAGCAGCTTGATGTCGACGGACGAGCAGTACTTC.

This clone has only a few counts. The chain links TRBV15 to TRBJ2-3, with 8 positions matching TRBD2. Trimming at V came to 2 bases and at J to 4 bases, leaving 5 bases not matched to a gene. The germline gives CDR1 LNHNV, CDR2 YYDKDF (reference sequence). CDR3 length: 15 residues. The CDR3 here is CATSRKAGESDTQYF. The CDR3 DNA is TGTGCCACCAGCAGAAAAGCGGGAGAATCAGATACGCAGTATTTT.

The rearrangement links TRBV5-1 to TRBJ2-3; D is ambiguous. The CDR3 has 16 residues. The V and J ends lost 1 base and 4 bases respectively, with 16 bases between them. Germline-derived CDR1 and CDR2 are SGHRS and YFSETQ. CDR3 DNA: TGCGCCAGCAGCTTGCAGGCTGGGCAAACACCAGATACGCAGTATTTT. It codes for CASSLQAGQTPDTQYF.

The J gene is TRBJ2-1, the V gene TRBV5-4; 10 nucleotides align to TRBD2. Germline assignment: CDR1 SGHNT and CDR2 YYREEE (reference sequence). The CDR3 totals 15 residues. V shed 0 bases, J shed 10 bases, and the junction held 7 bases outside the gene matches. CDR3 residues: CASSLERAGGLEQFF. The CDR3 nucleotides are TGTGCCAGCAGCTTGGAGCGAGCGGGAGGGCTGGAGCAGTTCTTC. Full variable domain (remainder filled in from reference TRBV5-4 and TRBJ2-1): ETGVTQSPTHLIKTRGQQVTLRCSSQSGHNTVSWYQQALGQGPQFIFQYYREEENGRGNFPPRFSGLQFPNYSSELNVNALELDDSALYLCASSLERAGGLEQFFGPGTRLTVL.

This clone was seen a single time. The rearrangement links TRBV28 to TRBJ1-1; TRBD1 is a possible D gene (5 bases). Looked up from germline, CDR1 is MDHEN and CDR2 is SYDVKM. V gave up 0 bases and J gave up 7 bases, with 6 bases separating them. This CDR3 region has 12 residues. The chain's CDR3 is CASSLWGGEAFF. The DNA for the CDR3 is TGTGCCAGCAGTTTATGGGGGGGTGAAGCTTTCTTT.

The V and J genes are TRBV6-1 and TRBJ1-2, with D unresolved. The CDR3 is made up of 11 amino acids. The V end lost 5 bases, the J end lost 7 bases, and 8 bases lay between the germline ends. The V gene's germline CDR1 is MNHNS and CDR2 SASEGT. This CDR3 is CASSYEGGYTF. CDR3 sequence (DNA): TGTGCCAGCAGTTACGAGGGTGGCTACACCTTC.

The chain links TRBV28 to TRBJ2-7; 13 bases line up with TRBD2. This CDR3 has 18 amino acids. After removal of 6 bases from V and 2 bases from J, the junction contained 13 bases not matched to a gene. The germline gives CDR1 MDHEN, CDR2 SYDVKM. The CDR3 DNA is TGTGCCAGCAGCACGAGACTAGCGGGAGGTTTTATTCCCTACGAGCAGTACTTC. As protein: CASSTRLAGGFIPYEQYF.